A single sample gave rise to the 14 T cell receptor beta chains below, sequenced in a study of T-cell memory formation after mild COVID-19. TCRdb re-derived calls from the 5' RACE reads in MiXCR, one entry per CDR3 protein. This sample has about 610,000 distinct CDR3 sequences, with 17% found just once. The specimen was PBMCs or a T cell subset sorted from them (not recorded which). These TCRs come from an adult woman who had mild COVID-19 (a few samples of this study predate the infection). Cell type and time point are not known.

The genes are TRBV4-1 and TRBJ1-4; no clear D. Germline V gene lookup returns CDR1 MGHRA and CDR2 YSYEKL. V was pared by 2 bases and J by 1 base, with 5 bases between. The CDR3 is 14 amino acids. This chain's CDR3 is CASSQSGTNEKLFF. The CDR3 nucleotides read TGCGCCAGCAGCCAATCTGGAACTAATGAAAAACTGTTTTTT.

This clonotype has a handful of counts. The rearrangement links TRBV4-2 to TRBJ2-1; 7 bases are shared with TRBD1. Germline CDR1 is LGHNA and CDR2 is YNFKEQ. V trimming: 1 base; J trimming: 6 bases; junction bases outside the gene matches: 6. CDR3 length: 15 residues. Here the CDR3 reads CASSQAWDRRNEQFF. For the CDR3, the DNA is TGTGCCAGCAGCCAAGCGTGGGACAGACGCAATGAGCAGTTCTTC.

This clonotype was observed a handful of times. This chain connects TRBV12-3 or TRBV12-4 to TRBJ2-1, with 7 bases matching TRBD1. CDR3 size: 14 residues. V lost 1 base and J lost 8; bases outside the gene matches: 5. For the CDR3, the DNA is TGTGCCAGCAGTTTAGAACAGGGGAGCGATGAGCAGTTCTTC. It encodes CASSLEQGSDEQFF.

The rearrangement links TRBV5-4 to TRBJ2-1; the D gene is possibly TRBD2 (6 bases). From germline, CDR1 is SGHNT and CDR2 YYREEE (reference sequence). V was trimmed by 0 bases and J by 11 bases, leaving 12 bases between them. The CDR3 is 13 residues long. CDR3: CASSLAASDKQFF. The CDR3 DNA is TGTGCCAGCAGCTTGGCGGCTAGCGATAAGCAGTTCTTC.

The rearrangement uses TRBV6-2 or TRBV6-3 and TRBJ2-7; 9 positions match TRBD1. The length of the CDR3 is 15 residues. V lost 4 bases to trimming and J lost 6 bases; unmatched junction nucleotides: 10. Germline CDR1 is MNHEY and CDR2 is SVGEGT. In nucleotides, the CDR3 is TGTGCCAGCAGTTCCCCCGGGACAGGGAATGGCGAGCAGTACTTC. Translating it yields CASSSPGTGNGEQYF.

The chain carries TRBV12-3 or TRBV12-4 and TRBJ2-1; 11 bases align to TRBD2. The junction had 6 bases not matched to a gene; V was cut back by 6 bases and J by 5 bases. This CDR3 contains 15 residues. For the CDR3, the DNA is TGTGCCAGCAGCCGCGGGACTAGCGGCCACAATGAGCAGTTCTTC. It translates to CASSRGTSGHNEQFF.

The chain links TRBV19 to TRBJ2-1; either TRBD1 or TRBD2 may fit D (5 bases each). This CDR3 region has 12 residues. The germline gives CDR1 LNHDA, CDR2 SQIVND (reference sequence). The V end was cut by 7 bases, the J end by 16 bases, with 20 bases between. The CDR3 region has the DNA TGTGCCAGTACCCAATGGGACGGTCTTCAATTCTTC. Translated, it gives CASTQWDGLQFF.

This clonotype was counted between two and nine times. V and J are TRBV29-1 and TRBJ2-2; D unresolved. V was pared by 3 bases and J by 6 bases, with 8 bases between. This CDR3 comprises 12 residues. Germline CDR1 reads SQVTM; CDR2 reads ANQGSEA. CDR3 sequence reads: CSVDLGPGELFF. The CDR3 bases are TGCAGCGTTGATCTAGGACCCGGGGAGCTGTTTTTT.

The V and J genes are TRBV2 and TRBJ2-1, with 12 bases that match TRBD2. Germline assignment: CDR1 SNHLY and CDR2 FYNNEI. The length of the CDR3 is 15 residues. V lost 6 bases and J lost 5; bases outside the gene matches: 5. Here the CDR3 reads CASRQTSGGHNEQFF. CDR3 in DNA: TGTGCCAGCAGACAGACTAGCGGGGGTCACAATGAGCAGTTCTTC.

This clonotype was recorded many times. The J gene is TRBJ2-7, the V gene TRBV7-2; D is possibly TRBD1 (5 bases). The CDR3 is made up of 14 amino acids. Looked up from germline, CDR1 is SGHTA and CDR2 is FQGNSA. The V gene lost 1 base and the J gene lost 5 bases, with 12 bases spanning the gap. In DNA, the CDR3 is TGTGCCAGCAGCTTAGTAGCAGGGTACAACGAGCAGTACTTC. As protein: CASSLVAGYNEQYF.

The J gene is TRBJ2-7, the V gene TRBV4-2, with TRBD2 identical over 8 bases. This CDR3 has 15 residues. V shed 3 bases and J 0 bases; nucleotides not matched to a gene: 4. CDR1 is LGHNA, CDR2 YNFKEQ, per germline. In nucleotides, the CDR3 is TGTGCCAGCAGCCAGTCGGGAGGGAACTCCTACGAGCAGTACTTC. It yields the protein CASSQSGGNSYEQYF.

This chain connects TRBV25-1 to TRBJ2-5; D gene unclear. Germline-derived CDR1 and CDR2 are MGHDK and SYGVNS. The CDR3 length is 13 residues. Trimming cost V 1 base and J 5 bases, with 8 bases left between them. CDR3 nucleotide sequence: TGTGCCAGCAGTGAATTTGACGCGGAGACCCAGTACTTC. Residues: CASSEFDAETQYF.

In nucleotides, the CDR3 is TGTGCCAGCAGCCAAGATGTTAAGGTCGATGGCTACACCTTC. Translated: CASSQDVKVDGYTF. The chain employs TRBV4-2 and TRBJ1-2; no clear D. The CDR3 runs 14 residues. CDR1 LGHNA and CDR2 YNFKEQ come from the germline V gene. V lost 0 bases to trimming and J lost 6 bases, with 11 bases between them.

This clonotype occurred a few times. The chain has TRBV6-5 and TRBJ2-1; possible D gene TRBD2, 6 bases. Trimming cost V 2 bases and J 6 bases, with 17 bases left between them. The V gene's germline CDR1 is MNHEY and CDR2 SVGAGI. The CDR3 totals 16 residues. CDR3 nucleotides: TGTGCCAGCAGTTACGAGGGGACTTCAACCTCCAATGAGCAGTTCTTC. Its protein is CASSYEGTSTSNEQFF.